The rows below give T cell receptor beta chains drawn from one sample of a study of cytomegalovirus exposure and HLA in healthy donors. Profiled with immunoSEQ multiplex PCR; TCRdb holds only in-frame clones, not every one. This table has around 150,000 clones, approximately 90% appearing once. The sequenced sample consisted of PBMCs. The receptor source for this set is a man aged 18 to 29 in good health and CMV-seronegative. Both conserved end residues are part of each CDR3. The D gene is left open where the match is weak. Size is stated for part of the rows, as once, few or many counts, or as a class when the clone is expanded.

cdr3_aa	cdr3_nt	j_call	clone_size	v_call	d_call
CAWTRQRPPGNTIYF	TGTGCCTGGACTAGACAGAGGCCACCTGGAAACACCATATATTTT	TRBJ1-3	.	TRBV30	.
CASSSPGTGVSYEQYF	TGTGCCAGCAGTTCACCAGGGACAGGGGTCTCCTACGAGCAGTACTTC	TRBJ2-7	.	TRBV27	TRBD1
CASSQDLRGNQETQYF	TGTGCCAGCAGCCAAGATCTTCGAGGGAACCAAGAGACCCAGTACTTC	TRBJ2-5	.	TRBV4-2	.
CASSLVSGTGDYSNQPQHF	TGTGCCAGCAGCTTAGTCTCCGGGACAGGGGATTATAGCAATCAGCCCCAGCATTTT	TRBJ1-5	.	TRBV7-9	TRBD1
CASSSTGGLYGYTF	TGTGCCAGCAGTTCCACAGGGGGCCTCTATGGCTACACCTTC	TRBJ1-2	.	TRBV6-5	TRBD1
CATAGQDNQPQHF	TGTGCCACCGCGGGACAGGACAATCAGCCCCAGCATTTT	TRBJ1-5	.	TRBV7-8	TRBD1
CASRYRGPYEAFF	TGTGCCAGCAGATACAGGGGGCCTTATGAAGCTTTCTTT	TRBJ1-1	.	TRBV28	TRBD1
CASTGLGREIAGELFF	TGTGCCAGCACGGGCCTAGGGCGGGAGATTGCCGGGGAGCTGTTTTTT	TRBJ2-2	.	TRBV2	TRBD2
CASSSNYQETQYF	TGTGCCAGCAGTTCAAACTATCAAGAGACCCAGTACTTC	TRBJ2-5	few	TRBV5-4	.
CASSQAPGGATNEKLFF	TGTGCCAGCAGCCAGGCACCAGGGGGTGCAACTAATGAAAAACTGTTTTTT	TRBJ1-4	.	TRBV4-2	TRBD1
CASSNTGTITDTQYF	TGTGCCAGCAGTAATACCGGGACTATCACAGATACGCAGTATTTT	TRBJ2-3	.	TRBV7-9	TRBD2
CASSEGGHLTDTQYF	TGTGCCAGCAGTGAAGGTGGGCATCTCACAGATACGCAGTATTTT	TRBJ2-3	.	TRBV6-1	.
CASRRTGGRDEQFF	TGCGCCAGCAGGCGGACAGGGGGCCGGGATGAGCAGTTCTTC	TRBJ2-1	.	TRBV4-1	TRBD1
CASSQRIGQPYGYTF	TGCGCCAGCAGCCAAAGAATAGGACAGCCCTATGGCTACACCTTC	TRBJ1-2	.	TRBV4-1	.
CASSSLSAGDGYTF	TGTGCCAGCAGTTCCCTGAGCGCAGGGGATGGCTACACCTTC	TRBJ1-2	once	TRBV27	.
CASSWTSGASTDTQYF	TGTGCCAGCAGCTGGACTAGCGGGGCTAGCACAGATACGCAGTATTTT	TRBJ2-3	.	TRBV7-2	TRBD2
CASSEGRSNNSPLHF	TGTGCCAGCAGCGAAGGGCGGTCGAATAATTCACCCCTCCACTTT	TRBJ1-6	.	TRBV2	.
CASSLGTGYNEQFF	TGTGCCAGCAGCTTGGGGACAGGGTACAATGAGCAGTTCTTC	TRBJ2-1	.	TRBV5-5	TRBD1
CASSARTSGSTDTQYF	TGTGCCAGCAGCGCCCGGACTAGCGGAAGCACAGATACGCAGTATTTT	TRBJ2-3	once	TRBV9	TRBD2
CASSLGGGDYNEQFF	TGTGCCAGCAGCTTAGGCGGGGGGGACTACAATGAGCAGTTCTTC	TRBJ2-1	.	TRBV5-4	TRBD2
CASSPRTPLLVRETQYF	TGTGCCAGCTCACCCAGAACCCCCTTACTAGTCCGAGAGACCCAGTACTTC	TRBJ2-5	.	TRBV18	.
CASSRGAGGYQETQYF	TGTGCCAGCAGCAGAGGGGCGGGGGGGTACCAAGAGACCCAGTACTTC	TRBJ2-5	once	TRBV5-4	TRBD2
CASSLMVLAGAGELFF	TGTGCCAGCAGCTTAATGGTTCTAGCGGGGGCCGGGGAGCTGTTTTTT	TRBJ2-2	.	TRBV11-3	TRBD2
CASSFGQGNQPQHF	TGCGCCAGCAGCTTCGGACAGGGCAATCAGCCCCAGCATTTT	TRBJ1-5	.	TRBV5-1	TRBD1
CAIRTGEDQPQHF	TGTGCCATACGGACAGGGGAGGATCAGCCCCAGCATTTT	TRBJ1-5	.	TRBV10-3	TRBD1
CASSSARTSGTDTQYF	TGTGCCAGCAGCTCGGCAAGGACTAGCGGCACAGATACGCAGTATTTT	TRBJ2-3	once	TRBV7-2	TRBD2
CASRPVDTQYF	TGTGCCAGCAGGCCAGTTGATACGCAGTATTTT	TRBJ2-3	.	TRBV2	.
CASSRGLAGFSTDTQYF	TGCGCCAGCAGCCGGGGACTAGCGGGATTCAGCACAGATACGCAGTATTTT	TRBJ2-3	once	TRBV5-1	TRBD2
CASSSLGQHTGELFF	TGCGCCAGCAGCTCCCTCGGACAGCACACCGGGGAGCTGTTTTTT	TRBJ2-2	.	TRBV5-1	.
CASSRESSGSSYNEQFF	TGTGCCAGCAGCCGGGAGTCGAGCGGGAGCTCCTACAATGAGCAGTTCTTC	TRBJ2-1	.	TRBV4-2	TRBD2
CASSLVARSVRGTYNEQFF	TGTGCCAGCAGCTTAGTAGCCCGATCCGTACGGGGTACCTACAATGAGCAGTTCTTC	TRBJ2-1	.	TRBV7-8	.
CAWDQGGYGYTF	TGTGCCTGGGATCAAGGGGGCTATGGCTACACCTTC	TRBJ1-2	.	TRBV30	.
CASSPSGSIGEKLFF	TGTGCCAGCAGCCCCTCCGGGTCGATCGGTGAAAAACTGTTTTTT	TRBJ1-4	.	TRBV9	.
CASSDGRAGQPQHF	TGTGCCAGCTCAGATGGTCGAGCGGGGCAGCCCCAGCATTTT	TRBJ1-5	.	TRBV18	.
CASSQNTGEPQHF	TGCGCCAGCAGCCAAAACACGGGGGAGCCCCAGCATTTT	TRBJ1-5	.	TRBV5-1	.
CASRNSGAHNTYNEQFF	TGTGCCAGTAGAAACAGTGGGGCCCATAATACCTACAATGAGCAGTTCTTC	TRBJ2-1	once	TRBV19	.